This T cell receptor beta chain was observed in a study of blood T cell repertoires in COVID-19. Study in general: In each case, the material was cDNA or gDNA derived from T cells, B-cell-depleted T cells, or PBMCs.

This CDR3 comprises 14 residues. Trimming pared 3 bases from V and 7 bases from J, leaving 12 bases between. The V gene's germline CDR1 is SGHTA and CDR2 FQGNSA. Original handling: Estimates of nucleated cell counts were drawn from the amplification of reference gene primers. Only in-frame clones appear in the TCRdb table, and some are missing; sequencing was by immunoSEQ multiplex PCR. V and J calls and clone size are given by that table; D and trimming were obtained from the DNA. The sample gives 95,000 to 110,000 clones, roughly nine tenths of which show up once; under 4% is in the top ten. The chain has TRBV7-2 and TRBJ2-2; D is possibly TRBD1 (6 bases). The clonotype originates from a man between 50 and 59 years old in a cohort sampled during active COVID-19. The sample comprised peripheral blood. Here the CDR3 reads CASSLLEGVGELFF. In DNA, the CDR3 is TGTGCCAGCAGCTTGCTCGAGGGGGTCGGGGAGCTGTTTTTT.